The count of the clone carrying this T cell receptor beta chain is one. This entry comes from a study of radiotherapy plus CTLA-4 blockade in lung cancer. Study as a whole: For around 18% of patients, objective responses occurred, and around 31% had disease control.

The CDR3 is made up of 15 amino acids. Germline assignment: CDR1 MNHEY and CDR2 SMNVEV (reference sequence). V lost 2 bases and J lost 10; bases outside the gene matches: 8. TCRdb's table, derived via immunoSEQ multiplex PCR, lists solely in-frame clones and lacks some. In the table there are 70,000 to 95,000 clones, approximately 82% of which are singletons. Focal radiation and CTLA-4 blockade (ipilimumab) were tested in chemo-refractory metastatic non-small-cell lung cancer patients. This TCR was recovered from a human donor with non-small cell lung cancer that progressed on radiotherapy plus ipilimumab. The V and J genes are TRBV27 and TRBJ2-1; 10 bases fit TRBD1. The sample here was peripheral blood, taken from a patient treated with radiotherapy plus ipilimumab. The CDR3 sequence is CASSLRDRGRPEQFF. CDR3 in DNA: TGTGCCAGCAGTTTAAGGGACAGGGGCCGCCCCGAGCAGTTCTTC.